This T cell receptor beta chain was obtained from a study of T cell responses to AZD1222 COVID-19 vaccine. Generated by immunoSEQ multiplex PCR, the TCRdb table keeps only in-frame clones and is missing some. The table lists some 69,000 clones, 70% to 90% of them singletons. After removal of 6 bases from V and 7 bases from J, the junction contained 4 bases not matched to a gene. The CDR3 totals 14 residues. Germline V CDR1 and CDR2: MNHEY, SVGAGI. The chain uses TRBV6-5 and TRBJ1-4; 11 bases align to TRBD1. This sample comprised peripheral blood, obtained 28 days after the second AZD1222 dose. This clonotype was obtained from an adult who received the AZD1222 COVID-19 vaccine. The CDR3, as DNA: TGTGCCAGCAGACGGACAGGGGGCGGTGAAAAACTGTTTTTT. Its protein product is CASRRTGGGEKLFF.